The 14 T cell receptor beta chains below come from one sample, sequenced in a study of T cells in Graves' hyperthyroidism and ophthalmopathy. Template material for amplifying TCR beta CDR3 regions consisted of RNA transcripts. The HTBI set primed first-round TCR CDR3 RT-PCR. Using its own MiXCR run on the multiplex PCR reads, TCRdb lists one record per CDR3 protein. The table lists about 280,000 distinct CDR3 sequences, 25% of them singletons. The material sequenced was blood. The receptors shown here come from a man aged 40-55 years with Graves' hyperthyroidism that later progressed to Graves' ophthalmopathy.

This clonotype was detected only a few times. V and J are TRBV19 and TRBJ1-1; 7 bases align to TRBD1. J was trimmed by 2 bases and V by 3 bases; bases with no gene match: 9. The CDR3 totals 16 residues. CDR1 and CDR2 from the germline V gene are LNHDA and SQIVND (reference sequence). As DNA, the CDR3 is TGTGCCAGTAGTATGGGACAGTATCTTGAAAACACTGAAGCTTTCTTT. Its protein product is CASSMGQYLENTEAFF.

This clonotype has at least ten counts. The CDR3 here is CASSLVGGTEAFF. In DNA form, the CDR3 reads TGTGCCAGCAGTTTAGTGGGGGGAACTGAAGCTTTCTTT. The chain combines TRBV28 with TRBJ1-1; D is perhaps TRBD1 (5 bases). The CDR3 runs to 13 residues. Germline CDR1 is MDHEN and CDR2 is SYDVKM. Trimming removed 2 bases at V and 5 bases at J, with 9 bases between.

This clonotype has ten or more counts. The J gene is TRBJ2-7, the V gene TRBV4-1; D is possibly TRBD2 (6 bases). The germline V gene has CDR1 MGHRA and CDR2 YSYEKL. The V end lost 0 bases, the J end lost 2 bases, and 11 bases lay between the germline ends. The CDR3 consists of 15 residues. The CDR3 loop is CASSQDPRGTYEQYF. CDR3 sequence (DNA): TGCGCCAGCAGCCAAGATCCCCGGGGGACCTACGAGCAGTACTTC.

The gene calls are TRBV28 and TRBJ1-2, with unresolved D. The CDR3 covers 15 residues. The ends were cut back, 1 base at V and 0 bases at J, with 9 bases in the middle. Germline-derived CDR1 and CDR2 are MDHEN and SYDVKM. CDR3 region: CASSLLRKANYGYTF. CDR3 nucleotide sequence: TGTGCCAGCAGTTTATTACGTAAAGCTAACTATGGCTACACCTTC.

This chain links TRBV11-2 with TRBJ2-5, with D tentatively TRBD1 or TRBD2 (5 bases each). CDR3 length: 16 amino acids. Germline V lookup: CDR1 SGHAT, CDR2 FQNNGV. V lost 5 bases and J 2 bases, leaving 18 bases between the germline ends. DNA of the CDR3: TGTGCCAGCAGCCCAGCTCCGGGACGGACTCAAGAGACCCAGTACTTC. Its protein product is CASSPAPGRTQETQYF. Combining the CDR3 with reference TRBV11-2 and TRBJ2-5 gives the whole variable domain EAGVAQSPRYKIIEKRQSVAFWCNPISGHATLYWYQQILGQGPKLLIQFQNNGVVDDSQLPKDRFSAERLKGVDSTLKIQPAKLEDSAVYLCASSPAPGRTQETQYFGPGTRLLVL.

This clonotype was recorded many times. This chain uses TRBV10-3 with TRBJ1-2, with 7 nucleotides matching TRBD1. Germline V gene lookup returns CDR1 ENHRY and CDR2 SYGVKD. This CDR3 is built from 14 residues. V trimming: 7 bases; J trimming: 5 bases; junction bases outside the gene matches: 10. DNA of the CDR3: TGTGCCATCAACCACCAGAGGGACAGTTATGGCTACACCTTC. Residues: CAINHQRDSYGYTF.

This clonotype was counted at least ten times. The chain combines TRBV11-2 with TRBJ1-6; D is uncertain. Germline V gene data show CDR1 as SGHAT and CDR2 as FQNNGV. V lost 2 bases to trimming and J lost 11 bases, with 13 bases between them. This CDR3 has 14 residues. The CDR3 region has the DNA TGTGCCAGCAGCTTAAACGGGCCCGGGACACCCCTCCACTTT. It yields the protein CASSLNGPGTPLHF.

The CDR3 DNA is TGCAGTGCTTCCTTAGGGGACTATGACACCGGGGAGCTGTTTTTT. Translating gives CSASLGDYDTGELFF. This chain connects TRBV20-1 to TRBJ2-2; 7 nucleotides line up with TRBD2. V was pared by 5 bases and J by 3 bases, with 9 bases of the junction left unmatched. Germline V gives CDR1 DFQATT, CDR2 SNEGSKA (reference sequence). The CDR3 spans 15 residues.

There are many counts of this clonotype. This may arise from a read error, as a much more abundant clone is one base away. The rearrangement links TRBV6-1 to TRBJ2-7; D uncertain. Per the germline V gene, CDR1 is MNHNS and CDR2 is SASEGT. This CDR3 comprises 14 residues. The V end was cut by 2 bases, the J end by 3 bases, with 11 bases between. This CDR3 reads CASSETSRIYEQYF. Here the CDR3 DNA reads TGTGCCAGCAGTGAAACGAGTAGAATCTACGAGCAGTACTTC.

This clonotype was counted at least ten times. The chain uses TRBV12-5 and TRBJ2-5; 10 bases match TRBD2. V dropped 5 bases and J dropped 2; count of bases not matched to a gene: 2. This CDR3 is built from 14 residues. Germline V CDR1 and CDR2: LGHNT, FRNRAP. The CDR3 region has the DNA TGTGCTAGTGGTCCTAGCGGGAGACAAGAGACCCAGTACTTC. Its translation: CASGPSGRQETQYF.

The table lists this clonotype with a few counts. The gene calls are TRBV29-1 and TRBJ2-7, with TRBD2 identical over 8 bases. This CDR3 has 18 amino acids. From germline, CDR1 is SQVTM and CDR2 ANQGSEA. V trimming: 6 bases; J trimming: 0 bases; junction bases outside the gene matches: 19. CDR3 residues: CSVLVWGPGLESSYEQYF. CDR3 nucleotide sequence: TGCAGCGTGCTGGTTTGGGGCCCGGGACTAGAGAGCTCCTACGAGCAGTACTTC.

This clonotype has at least ten counts. J is TRBJ1-5 and V is TRBV4-2; D is possibly TRBD1 (5 bases). This CDR3 spans 15 amino acids. CDR1 LGHNA and CDR2 YNFKEQ come from the germline V gene. V lost 2 bases, J lost 3 bases, and 11 bases lay in between. The CDR3 sequence: CASSQFGTFNQPQHF. CDR3 DNA sequence: TGTGCCAGCAGCCAATTTGGGACGTTCAATCAGCCCCAGCATTTT.

This clonotype was counted at least ten times. The V gene is TRBV7-3, the J gene TRBJ2-2; D is undetermined. V was cut by 2 bases and J by 1 base, with 8 bases left in between. Germline V gene data show CDR1 as SGHTA and CDR2 as FQGTGA. This CDR3 region has 15 residues. The CDR3 loop is CASSLGSGNTGELFF. The CDR3 nucleotides read TGTGCCAGCAGCTTAGGCTCGGGGAACACCGGGGAGCTGTTTTTT.

This clonotype was counted ten times or more. The chain joins TRBV3-1 to TRBJ2-2; possibly TRBD1 for D (5 bases). CDR1 and CDR2 from the germline V gene are LGHDT and YNNKEL (reference sequence). The CDR3 consists of 14 residues. V gave up 3 bases and J gave up 5 bases, with 10 bases separating them. CDR3 sequence reads: CASSHNPGTGELFF. CDR3 nucleotide sequence: TGTGCCAGCAGCCATAATCCAGGGACCGGGGAGCTGTTTTTT.